This T cell receptor beta chain stems from a study of blood T cell repertoires in COVID-19. Across the study: PBMCs, B-cell-depleted T cells, or T cells were the source of the cDNA or gDNA that made up the material.

As processed by the authors: It was from reference gene primer amplification that nucleated cell counts were estimated. The protocol was immunoSEQ multiplex PCR, while the TCRdb copy is restricted to in-frame clones and leaves out a portion. That table supplies the V and J calls and clone size; D and trimming were determined from the DNA. Of some 65,000 clones listed, about 80% are singletons. CDR1 and CDR2 (germline): SGHNT, YYREEE (reference sequence). The CDR3 totals 17 residues. Trimming removed 4 bases from V and 0 bases from J; junction bases left unmatched: 6. Sequenced input: peripheral blood. J is TRBJ2-6 and V is TRBV5-4, with TRBD2 matching over 8 bases. The TCR was taken from a human donor in a cohort sampled during active COVID-19. CDR3 DNA sequence: TGTGCCAGCAGCGGCTTAGCGGGATACTCTGGGGCCAACGTCCTGACTTTC. Its protein product is CASSGLAGYSGANVLTF.